The T cell receptor beta chain under discussion was sequenced for a study of tumour-infiltrating T cells in Burkitt lymphoma. Measured with immunoSEQ multiplex PCR; TCRdb has only the in-frame clones, and not every one. The data show some 14,000 clones, 75% seen once. Trimming cost V 3 bases and J 4 bases, with 13 bases left between them. The CDR3 length is 14 residues. The germline V gene encodes CDR1 SGHAT and CDR2 FQNNGV. J is TRBJ2-7 and V is TRBV11-2; no definite D call. The material sequenced was tumor tissue. The source of this sequence is a human donor with diffuse large B-cell lymphoma. Here the CDR3 DNA reads TGTGCCAGCAGCTTTTCCAATGGACCTTACGAGCAGTACGTC. Its protein product is CASSFSNGPYEQYV.